These 11 T cell receptor beta chains share one sample of origin, sequenced in a study of cytotoxic CD8 clonotypes in ibrutinib-treated CLL. Repertoires were generated with immunoSEQ multiplex PCR, while TCRdb's copy carries only in-frame clones and drops some. Found here are fewer than 200,000 clones, approximately 84% of them singletons; the top ten hold over 4.5%. The material sequenced was PBMCs, taken after 24 months of ibrutinib treatment. The source of these receptors is a human donor with chronic lymphocytic leukemia.

The gene calls are TRBV5-1 and TRBJ1-4, with 7 bases that match TRBD1. V trimming: 5 bases; J trimming: 7 bases; junction bases outside the gene matches: 5. Germline V gene lookup returns CDR1 SGHRS and CDR2 YFSETQ. CDR3 length equals 13 residues. The DNA of the CDR3 is TGCGCCAGCAGTGACAGGGTTGGTGAAAAACTGTTTTTT. Translating it yields CASSDRVGEKLFF.

The genes are TRBV9 and TRBJ1-1; D unresolved. The V end lost 3 bases, the J end lost 1 base, and 16 bases lay between the germline ends. The CDR3 sequence is 16 residues long. Germline assignment: CDR1 SGDLS and CDR2 YYNGEE. CDR3 in DNA: TGTGCCAGCAGCGGAAATTCACGGGATTCGAACACTGAAGCTTTCTTT. Protein product: CASSGNSRDSNTEAFF.

The chain has TRBV18 and TRBJ1-1; D is possibly TRBD1 (6 bases). The V and J ends lost 3 bases and 1 base respectively, with 15 bases between them. In germline, CDR1 is KGHSH, CDR2 LQKENI. The CDR3 runs 16 residues. CDR3 coding DNA: TGTGCCAGCTCACCGCGGGGGGGCATGGGGAACACTGAAGCTTTCTTT. The encoded protein is CASSPRGGMGNTEAFF. The variable domain in full, completed from reference TRBV18 and TRBJ1-1, reads NAGVMQNPRHLVRRRGQEARLRCSPMKGHSHVYWYRQLPEEGLKFMVYLQKENIIDESGMPKERFSAEFPKEGPSILRIQQVVRGDSAAYFCASSPRGGMGNTEAFFGQGTRLTVV.

The chain has TRBV5-4 and TRBJ2-6, with D tentatively TRBD2 (5 bases). V lost 4 bases, J lost 0 bases, and 11 bases lay in between. Germline CDR1 is SGHNT and CDR2 is YYREEE (reference sequence). CDR3 size: 16 residues. Here the CDR3 reads CASSPLGSSGANVLTF. CDR3 DNA: TGTGCCAGCAGCCCCCTTGGGAGCTCTGGGGCCAACGTCCTGACTTTC.

V gene TRBV12-5 combines with J gene TRBJ1-1; possibly TRBD1 for D (6 bases). The germline V gene has CDR1 LGHNT and CDR2 FRNRAP. The length of the CDR3 is 14 residues. V lost 1 base, J lost 5 bases, and 11 bases lay in between. In DNA form, the CDR3 reads TGTGCTAGTGGTTTGGGTGGGGGGCGGACTGAAGCTTTCTTT. This codes for CASGLGGGRTEAFF.

This clone was seen a handful of times. The rearrangement uses TRBV4-1 and TRBJ1-6, with D perhaps TRBD1 (6 bases). Germline CDR1 and CDR2: MGHRA and YSYEKL. V was trimmed by 2 bases and J by 8 bases, leaving 10 bases between them. The CDR3 is 14 amino acids. CDR3 in DNA: TGCGCCAGCAGCCAACCGGACAGTTATTCACCCCTCCACTTT. It translates to CASSQPDSYSPLHF.

V usage is TRBV7-3 and J usage is TRBJ1-5; a weak D match, TRBD1 (6 bases). Deletions cut 4 bases from V and 3 bases from J, with 10 bases between. CDR3 size: 14 residues. Looked up from germline, CDR1 is SGHTA and CDR2 is FQGTGA. The CDR3 DNA reads as TGTGCCAGCAGCTCGACAGGCGCCAATCAGCCCCAGCATTTT. It codes for CASSSTGANQPQHF. Full variable domain (outside the CDR3, taken from reference TRBV7-3 and TRBJ1-5): GAGVSQTPSNKVTEKGKYVELRCDPISGHTALYWYRQSLGQGPEFLIYFQGTGAADDSGLPNDRFFAVRPEGSVSTLKIQRTERGDSAVYLCASSSTGANQPQHFGDGTRLSIL.

This clone has a single count. The V gene is TRBV6-5, the J gene TRBJ2-7, with D perhaps TRBD1 (5 bases). CDR1 and CDR2 (germline): MNHEY, SVGAGI. The CDR3 has 14 amino acids. The V end lost 8 bases, the J end lost 0 bases, and 14 bases lay between the germline ends. CDR3 residues: CASRPDIGSYEQYF. The CDR3 coding sequence is TGTGCCAGCCGCCCGGACATCGGCTCCTACGAGCAGTACTTC.

The CDR3 is CASSQPDGLTTEAFF. The CDR3 DNA sequence: TGTGCCAGCAGCCAACCTGACGGGTTGACCACTGAAGCTTTCTTT. The chain has TRBV4-2 and TRBJ1-1; D is uncertain. Germline-derived CDR1 and CDR2 are LGHNA and YNFKEQ. This CDR3 contains 15 residues. V was cut by 2 bases and J by 4 bases, with 14 bases left in between.

The chain has TRBV5-1 and TRBJ2-5, with 9 positions matching TRBD1. J lost 3 bases, V lost 3 bases, and 6 bases had no gene match. Germline V lookup: CDR1 SGHRS, CDR2 YFSETQ. The CDR3 loop spans 15 amino acids. The CDR3 spells CASSSSTGGEETQYF. Written as DNA, the CDR3 is TGCGCCAGCAGCTCGTCTACAGGGGGCGAAGAGACCCAGTACTTC.

The V call is TRBV6-6, the J call TRBJ2-1; 7 bases line up with TRBD2. The CDR3 is made up of 15 amino acids. Germline-derived CDR1 and CDR2 are MNHNY and SVGAGI (reference sequence). V was clipped by 5 bases and J by 6 bases; unmatched bases: 10. The CDR3 loop is CASSNVGGSRNEQFF. For the CDR3, the DNA is TGTGCCAGCAGTAACGTAGGCGGGAGCCGCAATGAGCAGTTCTTC.